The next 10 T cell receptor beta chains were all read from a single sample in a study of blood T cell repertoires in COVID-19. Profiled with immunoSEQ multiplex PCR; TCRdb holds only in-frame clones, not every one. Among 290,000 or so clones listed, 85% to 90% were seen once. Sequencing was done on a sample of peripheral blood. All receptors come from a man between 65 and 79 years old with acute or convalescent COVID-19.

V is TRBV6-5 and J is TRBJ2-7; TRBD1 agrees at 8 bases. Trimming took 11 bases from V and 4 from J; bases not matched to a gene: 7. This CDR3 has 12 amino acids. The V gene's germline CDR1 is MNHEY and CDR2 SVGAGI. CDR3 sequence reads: CAGQGAGYEQYF. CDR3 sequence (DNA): TGTGCCGGCCAGGGGGCCGGATACGAGCAGTACTTC.

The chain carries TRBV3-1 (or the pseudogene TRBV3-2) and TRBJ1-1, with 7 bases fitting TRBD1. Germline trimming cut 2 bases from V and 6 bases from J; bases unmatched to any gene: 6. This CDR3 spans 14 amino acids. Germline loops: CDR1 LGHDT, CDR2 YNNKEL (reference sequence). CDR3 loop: CASSQRTGGAEAFF. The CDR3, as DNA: TGTGCCAGCAGCCAACGGACAGGAGGCGCTGAAGCTTTCTTT.

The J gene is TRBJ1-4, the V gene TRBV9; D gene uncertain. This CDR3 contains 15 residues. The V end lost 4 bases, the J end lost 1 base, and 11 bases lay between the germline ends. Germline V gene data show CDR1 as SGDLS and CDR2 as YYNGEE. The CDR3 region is CASSPPGGTNEKLFF. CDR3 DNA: TGTGCCAGCAGCCCCCCGGGTGGAACTAATGAAAAACTGTTTTTT.

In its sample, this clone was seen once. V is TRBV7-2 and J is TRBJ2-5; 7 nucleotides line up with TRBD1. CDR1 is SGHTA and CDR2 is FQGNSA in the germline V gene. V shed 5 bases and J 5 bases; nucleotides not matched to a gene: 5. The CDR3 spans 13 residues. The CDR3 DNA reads TGTGCCAGCAGCCCAGGGGGTCGGGAGACCCAGTACTTC. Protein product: CASSPGGRETQYF.

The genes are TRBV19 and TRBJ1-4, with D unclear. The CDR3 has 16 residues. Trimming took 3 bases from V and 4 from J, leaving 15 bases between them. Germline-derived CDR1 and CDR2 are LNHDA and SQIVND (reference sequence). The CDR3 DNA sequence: TGTGCCAGTAGTATTTACGCGGGCAGCGTTAATGAAAAACTGTTTTTT. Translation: CASSIYAGSVNEKLFF.

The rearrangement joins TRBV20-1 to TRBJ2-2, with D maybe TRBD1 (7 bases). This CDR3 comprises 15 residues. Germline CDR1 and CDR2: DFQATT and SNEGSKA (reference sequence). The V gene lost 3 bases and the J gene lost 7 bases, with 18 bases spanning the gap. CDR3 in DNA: TGCAGTGCTAGTATGACAGGGAGGCGCAACGGGGAGCTGTTTTTT. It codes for CSASMTGRRNGELFF.

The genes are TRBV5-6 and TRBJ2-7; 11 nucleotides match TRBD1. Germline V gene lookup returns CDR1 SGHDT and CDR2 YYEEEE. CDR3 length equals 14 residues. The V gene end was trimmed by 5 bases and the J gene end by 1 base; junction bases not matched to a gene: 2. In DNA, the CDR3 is TGTGCCAGCAGGGGGACAGGGGGGTCCTACGAGCAGTACTTC. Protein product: CASRGTGGSYEQYF.

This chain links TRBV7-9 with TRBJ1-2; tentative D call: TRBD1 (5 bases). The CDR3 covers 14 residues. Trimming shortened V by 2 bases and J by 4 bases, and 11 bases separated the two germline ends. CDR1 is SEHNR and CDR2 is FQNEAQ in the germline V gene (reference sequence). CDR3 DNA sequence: TGTGCCAGCAGCTTAAATAGGGGCGGCTATGGCTACACCTTC. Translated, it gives CASSLNRGGYGYTF.

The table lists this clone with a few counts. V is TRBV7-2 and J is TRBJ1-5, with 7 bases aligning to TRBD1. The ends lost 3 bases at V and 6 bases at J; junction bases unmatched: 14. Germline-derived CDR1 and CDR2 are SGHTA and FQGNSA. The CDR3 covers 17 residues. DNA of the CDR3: TGTGCCAGCAGCTTTTCCCCGACAGGGATGGGAACTCAGCCCCAGCATTTT. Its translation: CASSFSPTGMGTQPQHF.

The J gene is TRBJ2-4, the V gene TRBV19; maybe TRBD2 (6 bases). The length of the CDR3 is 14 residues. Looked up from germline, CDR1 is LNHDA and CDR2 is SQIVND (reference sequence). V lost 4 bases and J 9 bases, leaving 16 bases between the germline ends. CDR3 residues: CASSNPGSGGIQYF. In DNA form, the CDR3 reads TGTGCCAGTAGTAATCCAGGGTCCGGGGGCATTCAGTACTTC.